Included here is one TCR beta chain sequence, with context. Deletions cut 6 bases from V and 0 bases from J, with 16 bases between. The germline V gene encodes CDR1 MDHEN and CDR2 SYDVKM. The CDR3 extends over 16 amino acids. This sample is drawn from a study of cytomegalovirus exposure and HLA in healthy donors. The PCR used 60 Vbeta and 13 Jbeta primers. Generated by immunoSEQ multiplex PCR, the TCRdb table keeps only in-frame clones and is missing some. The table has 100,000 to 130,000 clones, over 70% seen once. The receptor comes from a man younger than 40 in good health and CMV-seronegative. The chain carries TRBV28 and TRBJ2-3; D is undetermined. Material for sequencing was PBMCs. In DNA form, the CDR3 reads TGTGCCAGCAGGCTCTTCGGCGGAACTAGCACAGATACGCAGTATTTT. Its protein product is CASRLFGGTSTDTQYF.